Below, 5 T cell receptor beta chains from the same sample are listed, as sequenced in a study of yellow fever vaccine responses in identical twins. MiXCR was run by TCRdb on the RT-PCR reads, yielding one entry per CDR3 protein. This sample has approximately 1,600 distinct CDR3 sequences, with 70% to 90% found just once. This sample comprised T cells from blood (PBMCs), unsorted or a sorted subset (not recorded which), obtained before or after yellow fever vaccination (not recorded which). Receptors were obtained from a woman younger than 30 who received the yellow fever vaccine.

The chain links TRBV6-1 to TRBJ1-3; unclear D gene. This CDR3 is 12 amino acids long. Germline V gives CDR1 MNHNS, CDR2 SASEGT. The ends were cut back, 6 bases at V and 4 bases at J, with 7 bases in the middle. The CDR3 protein is CASSHEGNTIYF. As DNA, the CDR3 is TGTGCCAGCAGCCATGAGGGAAACACCATATATTTT.

This clonotype occurred once. The V gene is TRBV10-1, the J gene TRBJ2-5; D is ambiguous. The CDR3 sequence is 13 residues long. Trimming left V 6 bases short and J 1 base short, with 9 bases between. Germline CDR1 WNHNN, CDR2 SYGVQD (reference sequence). The CDR3 protein is CASSYDFQETQYF. CDR3 nucleotides: TGCGCCAGCAGCTACGACTTCCAAGAGACCCAGTACTTC.

The chain combines TRBV11-1 with TRBJ2-2; D is uncertain. V was trimmed by 5 bases and J by 3 bases, leaving 4 bases between them. This CDR3 contains 12 residues. Germline loops: CDR1 SGHAT, CDR2 FQDESV (reference sequence). The CDR3 DNA follows: TGTGCCAGCAGCCCCTACACCGGGGAGCTGTTTTTT. Its protein product is CASSPYTGELFF.

CDR3 amino acids: CASRAGTSGSSYNEQFF. The CDR3 DNA reads TGCGCCAGCAGAGCCGGGACTAGCGGAAGCTCCTACAATGAGCAGTTCTTC. This chain uses TRBV10-1 with TRBJ2-1; 11 nucleotides align to TRBD2. The CDR3 has 17 amino acids. V lost 6 bases and J lost 0; bases outside the gene matches: 7. CDR1 and CDR2 (germline): WNHNN, SYGVQD (reference sequence).

This chain connects TRBV6-5 to TRBJ2-7, with a possible D match to TRBD1 (5 bases). The CDR3 runs to 14 residues. Germline assignment: CDR1 MNHEY and CDR2 SVGAGI. V was cut by 2 bases and J by 0 bases, with 8 bases left in between. This CDR3 reads CASSYLTVSYEQYF. CDR3 nucleotides: TGTGCCAGCAGTTACCTGACAGTCTCCTACGAGCAGTACTTC.